One sample yielded the 27 T cell receptor beta chains listed below, sequenced in a study of shared clonotypes between healthy human individuals (dated by TCRdb to about 2020). The library was prepared using the immunoSEQ multiplex PCR assay. TCRdb obtained this table from immuneACCESS and retained in-frame rearrangements with V and J assigned. These tables miss some clones; where compared with another copy, unresolved V genes account for less than half of the shortfall, and the remainder is unexplained. Here the sample has approximately 2,200,000 clones; roughly 91% occur a single time. The biggest ten clones account for approximately 1.7% of the sample. CD8 naive samples were CD45RO-negative cells positively selected for CCR7, giving a CD45RA+CCR7+ population that excluded TemRA cells. The source material was naive CD8+ T cells from PBMCs. The sample's cell subset or site label is to be understood as: CD45RA+CCR7+. These receptors all stem from a man aged 18 to 30 in good health. Some clones in this sample may be carry-over from other donors' samples.

The CDR3 sequence: CASSLGDRGQAEAFF. DNA of the CDR3: TGTGCCAGCAGCTTAGGGGACAGGGGGCAGGCTGAAGCTTTCTTT. This chain uses TRBV7-6 with TRBJ1-1; 12 nucleotides agree with TRBD1. The CDR3 has 15 amino acids. Germline loops: CDR1 SGHVS, CDR2 FNYEAQ. The V gene end was trimmed by 1 base and the J gene end by 6 bases; junction bases not matched to a gene: 3.

V usage is TRBV7-9 and J usage is TRBJ2-3, with TRBD1 matching 7 bases. Trimming took 8 bases from V and 5 from J; bases not matched to a gene: 16. Germline CDR1 SEHNR, CDR2 FQNEAQ (reference sequence). CDR3 length: 16 amino acids. CDR3 amino acids: CASSALPGTELDTQYF. The CDR3 DNA reads TGTGCCAGCTCAGCCCTACCCGGGACAGAGCTAGATACGCAGTATTTT.

The chain carries TRBV27 and TRBJ1-1; TRBD1 matches at 8 bases. V was clipped by 7 bases and J by 8 bases; unmatched bases: 15. The CDR3 loop spans 15 amino acids. Germline CDR1 MNHEY, CDR2 SMNVEV (reference sequence). CDR3 DNA: TGTGCCAGCATTGCGGGGGCAGGACAGGGAGGGGAAGCTTTCTTT. Translation gives CASIAGAGQGGEAFF.

This clone has only one observation. The identical CDR3 is also encoded by other nucleotide sequences in the sample. V usage is TRBV29-1 and J usage is TRBJ2-7, with 10 bases fitting TRBD1. V trimming: 5 bases; J trimming: 0 bases; junction bases outside the gene matches: 1. Germline lookup yields CDR1 SQVTM and CDR2 ANQGSEA. The CDR3 totals 13 residues. CDR3 residues: CSVRTGGSYEQYF. In nucleotides, the CDR3 is TGCAGCGTTCGGACAGGGGGCTCCTACGAGCAGTACTTC.

The J gene is TRBJ2-3, the V gene TRBV19; the D gene is possibly TRBD2 (6 bases). Looked up from germline, CDR1 is LNHDA and CDR2 is SQIVND (reference sequence). This CDR3 is 15 amino acids long. V lost 6 bases and J 1 base, leaving 14 bases between the germline ends. The CDR3 nucleotides are TGTGCCAGTAGCCCTATGGAGCGGGGCACAGATACGCAGTATTTT. Translation: CASSPMERGTDTQYF.

This sequence joins TRBV14 and TRBJ2-7, with TRBD2 matching 9 bases. Germline CDR1 is SGHDN and CDR2 is FVKESK. Unmatched junction bases numbered 4, after V lost 1 base and J lost 0 bases. The CDR3 covers 16 residues. The CDR3 region is CASSQGLREGSYEQYF. The CDR3 DNA follows: TGTGCCAGCAGCCAAGGTTTGCGGGAGGGCTCCTACGAGCAGTACTTC.

This chain links TRBV4-2 with TRBJ2-7; TRBD1 matches 7 bases. V gave up 0 bases and J gave up 3 bases; unmatched junction bases: 5. This CDR3 is built from 15 residues. CDR1 and CDR2 from the germline V gene are LGHNA and YNFKEQ. DNA for the CDR3: TGTGCCAGCAGCCAAGATTTAGGGACAGACTACGAGCAGTACTTC. Encoded protein: CASSQDLGTDYEQYF.

V gene TRBV27 combines with J gene TRBJ1-1; 7 positions agree with TRBD1. V dropped 5 bases and J dropped 1; count of bases not matched to a gene: 10. Germline CDR1 is MNHEY and CDR2 is SMNVEV (reference sequence). This CDR3 contains 16 residues. CDR3: CASSHRQGVGNTEAFF. The CDR3 nucleotides are TGTGCCAGCAGTCATCGACAGGGCGTCGGGAACACTGAAGCTTTCTTT.

The rearrangement links TRBV7-9 to TRBJ1-2, with TRBD1 matching 7 bases. The CDR3 is 13 amino acids. The germline V gene encodes CDR1 SEHNR and CDR2 FQNEAQ (reference sequence). Losses at the gene ends were 4 bases for V and 2 bases for J; bases not matched to a gene: 1. The CDR3 region is CASSSGQNYGYTF. CDR3 nucleotide sequence: TGTGCCAGCAGCTCGGGACAGAACTATGGCTACACCTTC.

The chain has TRBV19 and TRBJ2-2, with a possible D match to TRBD2 (6 bases). Germline CDR1 is LNHDA and CDR2 is SQIVND (reference sequence). CDR3 length: 15 amino acids. V lost 6 bases and J lost 3, with 14 bases in between. CDR3 loop: CASRRASVDTGELFF. In nucleotides, the CDR3 is TGTGCCAGTAGAAGGGCTAGCGTCGACACCGGGGAGCTGTTTTTT.

The chain is built from TRBV4-2 and TRBJ2-7, with D uncertain. Per germline, CDR1 LGHNA and CDR2 YNFKEQ. Deletions cut 1 base from V and 6 bases from J, with 10 bases between. The CDR3 runs to 13 residues. DNA for the CDR3: TGTGCCAGCAGCCAAGGTCCCCTGAGCGAGCAGTACTTC. This codes for CASSQGPLSEQYF.

This chain uses TRBV7-2 with TRBJ2-1; D may be TRBD1 or TRBD2 (5 bases each). Germline loops: CDR1 SGHTA, CDR2 FQGNSA. Trimming shortened V by 0 bases and J by 0 bases, and 12 bases separated the two germline ends. This CDR3 spans 17 amino acids. CDR3 loop: CASSLARDRYSYNEQFF. Written as DNA, the CDR3 is TGTGCCAGCAGCTTAGCCCGGGACCGCTACTCCTACAATGAGCAGTTCTTC.

This chain links TRBV4-3 with TRBJ2-1; D unresolved. Trimming cost V 0 bases and J 6 bases, with 18 bases left between them. Germline V lookup: CDR1 LGHNA, CDR2 YSLEER. The CDR3 is made up of 17 amino acids. The CDR3 DNA reads TGCGCCAGCAGCCAAGATGGGGTTACCTCCTCGGGCAATGAGCAGTTCTTC. Its protein product is CASSQDGVTSSGNEQFF.

The chain couples TRBV5-1 to TRBJ2-7, with TRBD2 matching 7 bases. The CDR3 runs to 15 residues. J gave up 0 bases and V 4 bases, and 7 bases lay outside the gene matches. Per the germline V gene, CDR1 is SGHRS and CDR2 is YFSETQ. The CDR3 protein is CASSPPGGPSYEQYF. The CDR3 bases are TGCGCCAGCAGCCCCCCGGGGGGACCCTCCTACGAGCAGTACTTC.

The gene calls are TRBV4-1 and TRBJ2-7, with D perhaps matching TRBD2 (5 bases). Germline assignment: CDR1 MGHRA and CDR2 YSYEKL. The ends were cut back, 0 bases at V and 4 bases at J, with 13 bases in the middle. This CDR3 has 15 residues. CDR3 in amino acids: CASSQDPGSGYEQYF. The CDR3 nucleotides are TGCGCCAGCAGCCAAGATCCGGGATCTGGTTACGAGCAGTACTTC.

V gene TRBV9 combines with J gene TRBJ2-7; perhaps TRBD1 as D (6 bases). Trimming pared 3 bases from V and 2 bases from J, leaving 15 bases between. The CDR3 runs to 15 residues. CDR1 is SGDLS, CDR2 YYNGEE, per germline. The CDR3 sequence: CASSAGVVGTYEQYF. In nucleotides, the CDR3 is TGTGCCAGCAGCGCAGGGGTTGTGGGGACCTACGAGCAGTACTTC.

The rearrangement uses TRBV5-1 and TRBJ2-7, with TRBD2 matching 7 bases. V lost 4 bases, J lost 1 base, and 5 bases stayed unmatched. Germline V gives CDR1 SGHRS, CDR2 YFSETQ. The CDR3 has 14 residues. The CDR3 DNA reads as TGCGCCAGCAGCCGGGAGGACATTTCCTACGAGCAGTACTTC. Translated: CASSREDISYEQYF.

The chain uses TRBV27 and TRBJ2-1; TRBD1 agrees at 7 bases. CDR1 and CDR2 (germline): MNHEY, SMNVEV (reference sequence). This CDR3 contains 15 residues. Trimming took 8 bases from V and 6 from J; bases not matched to a gene: 13. The chain's CDR3 is CASRLTWDSRNEQFF. The DNA for the CDR3 is TGTGCCAGCCGATTAACTTGGGACAGTCGCAATGAGCAGTTCTTC.

This clone was picked up a small number of times. The gene calls are TRBV5-1 and TRBJ1-1; D is undetermined. This CDR3 has 14 residues. CDR1 is SGHRS, CDR2 YFSETQ, per germline. Between the trimmed V and J ends, which lost 4 bases and 5 bases, there was a span of 15 bases. The CDR3, as DNA: TGCGCCAGCAGCCCCAACATGTTTTGGACTGAAGCTTTCTTT. Protein product: CASSPNMFWTEAFF.

V gene TRBV4-1 combines with J gene TRBJ1-2; TRBD1 matches 10 bases. The J segment lost 5 bases and the V segment lost 1 base, leaving 4 bases of the junction unmatched. Germline CDR1 and CDR2: MGHRA and YSYEKL. The CDR3 spans 15 residues. Here the CDR3 reads CASSQVRTGGYGYTF. CDR3 nucleotide sequence: TGCGCCAGCAGCCAAGTCCGGACAGGGGGTTATGGCTACACCTTC.

The genes are TRBV5-3 and TRBJ2-1; D uncertain. TRBV5-3 is treated as an ORF (open reading frame) with a function not yet certain. V lost 0 bases to trimming and J lost 6 bases, with 16 bases between them. This CDR3 region has 16 residues. The CDR3 sequence: CARSLGYVGSANEQFF. In nucleotides, the CDR3 is TGTGCCAGAAGCTTGGGGTACGTGGGATCAGCCAATGAGCAGTTCTTC.

This chain joins TRBV11-2 and TRBJ2-3, with TRBD1 identical over 9 bases. Germline CDR1 SGHAT, CDR2 FQNNGV. CDR3 length: 17 amino acids. V shed 5 bases, J shed 7 bases, and the junction held 16 bases outside the gene matches. The CDR3 sequence is CASSPWGSGQGKNTQYF. DNA of the CDR3: TGTGCCAGCAGCCCGTGGGGGTCGGGACAGGGTAAAAATACGCAGTATTTT. The variable domain in full, completed from reference TRBV11-2 and TRBJ2-3, reads EAGVAQSPRYKIIEKRQSVAFWCNPISGHATLYWYQQILGQGPKLLIQFQNNGVVDDSQLPKDRFSAERLKGVDSTLKIQPAKLEDSAVYLCASSPWGSGQGKNTQYFGPGTRLTVL.

This clone was detected once. The chain has TRBV29-1 and TRBJ2-7; a weak D match, TRBD1 (6 bases). Trimming removed 1 base at V and 4 bases at J, with 23 bases between. Germline lookup yields CDR1 SQVTM and CDR2 ANQGSEA. The CDR3 loop spans 17 amino acids. The CDR3 region is CSVEGAVGRGKLYEQYF. The DNA of the CDR3 is TGCAGCGTTGAAGGGGCGGTGGGCAGGGGAAAGTTGTACGAGCAGTACTTC.

The chain couples TRBV27 to TRBJ2-3; D may be TRBD1 (6 bases). CDR1 and CDR2 from the germline V gene are MNHEY and SMNVEV (reference sequence). Trimming removed 4 bases at V and 0 bases at J, with 14 bases between. The CDR3 consists of 16 residues. The CDR3 DNA is TGTGCCAGCAGTTCAGGGACCCAGGGGAGCACAGATACGCAGTATTTT. This sequence encodes CASSSGTQGSTDTQYF.

The rearrangement joins TRBV9 to TRBJ1-1, with a possible D match to TRBD1 (5 bases). Between the trimmed V and J ends, which lost 2 bases and 5 bases, there was a span of 13 bases. The CDR3 extends over 14 amino acids. Germline CDR1 SGDLS, CDR2 YYNGEE. CDR3: CASSVGGAKTEAFF. As DNA, the CDR3 is TGTGCCAGCAGCGTGGGAGGGGCGAAGACTGAAGCTTTCTTT.

As for this clone: At the DNA level, this CDR3 is encoded by other sequences in the same sample as well. The chain is built from TRBV27 and TRBJ2-7; 8 bases are shared with TRBD2. Trimming at V came to 3 bases and at J to 2 bases, leaving 3 bases not matched to a gene. The CDR3 runs 14 residues. The germline V gene encodes CDR1 MNHEY and CDR2 SMNVEV (reference sequence). The CDR3 DNA is TGTGCCAGCAGTTTGGGCGGGGGGCCCTACGAGCAGTACTTC. Its protein product is CASSLGGGPYEQYF.

This sequence joins TRBV28 and TRBJ2-5; TRBD2 matches 7 bases. There are 14 residues in the CDR3. Trimming cost V 5 bases and J 5 bases; bases outside gene matches: 8. CDR1 and CDR2 (germline): MDHEN, SYDVKM. CDR3 in amino acids: CASSPTSVGETQYF. DNA of the CDR3: TGTGCCAGCAGTCCTACTAGCGTGGGCGAGACCCAGTACTTC.